Given below is one TCR beta chain in context. Its antigen is not identified. The data stem from a study of T cell responses to AZD1222 COVID-19 vaccine. The protocol was immunoSEQ multiplex PCR, while the TCRdb copy is restricted to in-frame clones and leaves out a portion. The sample lists about 120,000 clones, about 91% occurring once. Findings and limits, study-wide: Nearly half of unique spike-specific TCRs reportedly avoided B.1.351 and B.1.1.7 mutated regions. Among vaccine-associated CD4 TCRs, coverage spanned spike, with dominance at 160-218 and 743-854.

The CDR3 is 13 residues long. V was trimmed by 2 bases and J by 6 bases, leaving 11 bases between them. Germline-derived CDR1 and CDR2 are LGHNA and YNFKEQ. The source material was peripheral blood, sampled 28 days after the second AZD1222 dose. The sequence came from an adult who received the AZD1222 COVID-19 vaccine. The rearrangement uses TRBV4-2 and TRBJ2-7; the D is unclear. The CDR3 nucleotides are TGTGCCAGCAGCCAAACCTTGACTTCCGAGCAGTACTTC. Protein: CASSQTLTSEQYF.